The sequence of this T cell receptor beta chain was determined in a study of cytomegalovirus exposure and HLA in healthy donors. PCR employed 60 Vbeta and 13 Jbeta primers. The assay was immunoSEQ multiplex PCR, and TCRdb's table has in-frame clones only and misses some. Among 110,000 to 150,000 clones listed, 60% to 75% were seen once. The CDR3 runs to 13 residues. The germline gives CDR1 MNHNS, CDR2 SASEGT. Trimming shortened V by 6 bases and J by 7 bases, and 13 bases separated the two germline ends. The TCR was taken from a man aged 25 to 45 in good health and CMV-seronegative. The chain is built from TRBV6-1 and TRBJ2-1; D is unresolved. Sequenced material: PBMCs. The CDR3 reads CASRSKSRNEQFF. As DNA, the CDR3 is TGTGCCAGCAGGTCTAAGAGTCGTAATGAGCAGTTCTTC.